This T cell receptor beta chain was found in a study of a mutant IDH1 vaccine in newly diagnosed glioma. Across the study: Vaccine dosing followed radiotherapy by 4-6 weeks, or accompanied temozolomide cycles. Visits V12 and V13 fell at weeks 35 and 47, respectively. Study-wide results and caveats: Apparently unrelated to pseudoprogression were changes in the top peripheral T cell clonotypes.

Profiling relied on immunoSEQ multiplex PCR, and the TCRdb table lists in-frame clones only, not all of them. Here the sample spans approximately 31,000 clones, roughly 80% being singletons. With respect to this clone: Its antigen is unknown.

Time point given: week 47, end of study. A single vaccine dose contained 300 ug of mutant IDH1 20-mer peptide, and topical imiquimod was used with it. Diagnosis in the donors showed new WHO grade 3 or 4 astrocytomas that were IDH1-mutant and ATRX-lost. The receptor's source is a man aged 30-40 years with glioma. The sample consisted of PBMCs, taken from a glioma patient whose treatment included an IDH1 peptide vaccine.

CDR3 sequence reads: CASSIGTGLATEQFF. The CDR3 bases are TGTGCCAGTAGTATCGGGACAGGTCTCGCGACCGAGCAGTTCTTC. V is TRBV19 and J is TRBJ2-1; 8 nucleotides agree with TRBD1. CDR3 length equals 15 residues. Unmatched junction bases numbered 11, after V lost 3 bases and J lost 10 bases. CDR1 LNHDA and CDR2 SQIVND come from the germline V gene (reference sequence).